The 5 T cell receptor beta chains in this list originate from one sample, sequenced in a study of control samples from healthy donors and cancer patients. Sequencing was performed with immunoSEQ multiplex PCR; in TCRdb, only in-frame clones are kept and a portion is missing. In the table there are 50,000 to 75,000 clones, around 91% of which are singletons. The specimen sequenced was PBMCs. All receptors derive from a man aged 60 to 69 with colorectal cancer.

A note on this clone: The same CDR3 arises from other DNA sequences in this sample as well. The genes are TRBV3-1 (or the pseudogene TRBV3-2) and TRBJ2-3; 7 bases agree with TRBD2. Germline CDR1 and CDR2: LGHDT and YNNKEL (reference sequence). The J segment lost 5 bases and the V segment lost 8 bases, leaving 16 bases of the junction unmatched. There are 16 residues in the CDR3. The CDR3 DNA reads as TGTGCCAGCCGGGGGGTGGGGGAAATTGGGGGAGATACGCAGTATTTT. It yields the protein CASRGVGEIGGDTQYF.

This sequence joins TRBV5-1 and TRBJ2-2, with D tentatively TRBD1 (6 bases). This CDR3 is 15 amino acids long. V dropped 0 bases and J dropped 3 bases, with 9 bases sitting between them. Germline loops: CDR1 SGHRS, CDR2 YFSETQ. The CDR3 protein is CASSLVGGDTGELFF. The CDR3 DNA reads as TGCGCCAGCAGCTTGGTAGGGGGTGACACCGGGGAGCTGTTTTTT.

Only a few counts were recorded for this clone. The chain combines TRBV4-1 with TRBJ2-3, with TRBD2 matching 13 bases. The V gene's germline CDR1 is MGHRA and CDR2 YSYEKL. The CDR3 length is 18 residues. Trimming at V came to 4 bases and at J to 0 bases, leaving 7 bases not matched to a gene. CDR3 loop: CASSRTSGGSGSTDTQYF. The CDR3 coding sequence is TGCGCCAGCAGCCGGACTAGCGGGGGTTCCGGAAGCACAGATACGCAGTATTTT.

The CDR3, as DNA: TGTGCCAGCAAGCGCGGGGATGAGCAGTTCTTC. This gives the protein CASKRGDEQFF. The chain uses TRBV6-5 and TRBJ2-1, with D possibly matching TRBD2 (6 bases). CDR1 is MNHEY and CDR2 is SVGAGI in the germline V gene. V was shortened by 7 bases and J by 8 bases, with 9 bases between the two germline ends. The CDR3 has 11 residues.

The chain couples TRBV18 to TRBJ1-1; tentative D call: TRBD1 (6 bases). The CDR3 totals 14 residues. Trimming took 5 bases from V and 0 from J, leaving 10 bases between them. Germline V gene data show CDR1 as KGHSH and CDR2 as LQKENI. CDR3 in DNA: TGTGCCAGCTCAGTAGGGGGAGTGAACACTGAAGCTTTCTTT. It yields the protein CASSVGGVNTEAFF.